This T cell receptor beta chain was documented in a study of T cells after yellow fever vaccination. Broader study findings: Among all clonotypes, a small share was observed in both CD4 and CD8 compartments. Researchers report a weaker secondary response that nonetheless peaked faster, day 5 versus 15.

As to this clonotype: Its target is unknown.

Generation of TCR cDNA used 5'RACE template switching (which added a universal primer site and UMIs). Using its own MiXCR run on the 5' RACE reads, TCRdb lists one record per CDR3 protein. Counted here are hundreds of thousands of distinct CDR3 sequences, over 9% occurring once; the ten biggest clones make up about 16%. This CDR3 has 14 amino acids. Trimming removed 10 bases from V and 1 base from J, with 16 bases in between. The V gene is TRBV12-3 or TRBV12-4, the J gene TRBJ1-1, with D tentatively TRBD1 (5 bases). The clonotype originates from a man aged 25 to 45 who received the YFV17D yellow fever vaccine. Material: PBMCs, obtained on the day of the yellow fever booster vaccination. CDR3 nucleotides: TGTGCCAACATCCCGGGGCGGACGAACACTGAAGCTTTCTTT. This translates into CANIPGRTNTEAFF.